This entry features one T cell receptor beta chain sequence. The antigen remains unidentified. This specimen belongs to a study of T cells in localized non-small cell lung cancer. Study-wide points: There was higher T cell clonality in uninvolved adjacent lung than in tumor, and it was highest there. Without multi-region sequencing, intratumor heterogeneity could not be excluded.

J gave up 6 bases and V 4 bases, and 8 bases lay outside the gene matches. The germline gives CDR1 KGHSH, CDR2 LQKENI. The CDR3 spans 15 residues. Produced via immunoSEQ multiplex PCR; TCRdb's table is partial and in-frame only. The sample lists more than 2,500 clones; around 27% were seen once. The source of this sequence is a female donor over 55 with stage III lung adenocarcinoma. V is TRBV18 and J is TRBJ2-3; 9 positions agree with TRBD1. Material: lung tumor tissue, obtained before any cancer treatment. The CDR3 sequence: CASSRSDRGGDTQYF. The CDR3 DNA follows: TGTGCCAGCTCACGATCGGACAGGGGAGGTGATACGCAGTATTTT. Full variable domain (outside the CDR3, taken from reference TRBV18 and TRBJ2-3): NAGVMQNPRHLVRRRGQEARLRCSPMKGHSHVYWYRQLPEEGLKFMVYLQKENIIDESGMPKERFSAEFPKEGPSILRIQQVVRGDSAAYFCASSRSDRGGDTQYFGPGTRLTVL.